A selection of T cell receptor beta chains follows, all from one sample in a study of blood T cell repertoires in COVID-19. Method: immunoSEQ multiplex PCR; TCRdb's copy keeps in-frame clones and lacks some. The table has hundreds of thousands of clones, about 89% seen once. Specimen: peripheral blood. These receptor sequences come from a young woman with acute or convalescent COVID-19. The conserved cysteine and the conserved F or W are not part of the CDR3 here. Each record gives: V gene, J gene, clone size, CDR3 protein. Clone size is shown for a subset of rows, as once, few, many or a class of expanded clone.

V: TRBV10-1; J: TRBJ2-3; size: once; CDR3: ASSPGLGSTDTQY
V: TRBV7-6; J: TRBJ2-3; size: -; CDR3: ASSLVGGDTDTQY
V: TRBV5-5; J: TRBJ1-3; size: -; CDR3: ASSFAAGTIY
V: TRBV3-1/TRBV3-2; J: TRBJ1-6; size: -; CDR3: ASNHLGGGSPLH
V: TRBV27; J: TRBJ1-5; size: -; CDR3: ASSTGIHQPQH
V: TRBV5-1; J: TRBJ1-1; size: -; CDR3: ASSPTGGSNTEAF
V: TRBV5-6; J: TRBJ2-5; size: -; CDR3: ASSLIAGAQETQY
V: TRBV15; J: TRBJ2-1; size: -; CDR3: ATSRDLFGEQF
V: TRBV9; J: TRBJ1-2; size: -; CDR3: ASSREGQNYGYT
V: TRBV21-1; J: TRBJ2-3; size: -; CDR3: ASSHLAGILPDTQY
V: TRBV14; J: TRBJ2-2; size: -; CDR3: ASSFRGSTGELF
V: TRBV2; J: TRBJ1-5; size: -; CDR3: ASSERDLGNQPQH
V: TRBV11-2; J: TRBJ2-5; size: -; CDR3: ASSLGTKEETQY
V: TRBV18; J: TRBJ2-5; size: -; CDR3: ASSPIQETQY
V: TRBV27; J: TRBJ2-7; size: -; CDR3: ASSSAGLEQY
V: TRBV3-1/TRBV3-2; J: TRBJ2-1; size: -; CDR3: ASSQGSFEQF
V: TRBV6-4; J: TRBJ2-7; size: -; CDR3: ASSREQGRY
V: TRBV7-9; J: TRBJ2-7; size: once; CDR3: ASSSDSSRVY
V: TRBV28; J: TRBJ2-2; size: -; CDR3: ASSSRSGGVMFLNTGELF
V: TRBV10-2; J: TRBJ2-7; size: -; CDR3: ASSVRGAYEQY
V: TRBV9; J: TRBJ1-3; size: -; CDR3: ASSKTGFGNTIY
V: TRBV30; J: TRBJ2-3; size: -; CDR3: ACYGQGRLNTQY
V: TRBV29-1; J: TRBJ2-7; size: -; CDR3: SVVEGGMVYEQY
V: TRBV29-1; J: TRBJ2-2; size: -; CDR3: REGGMELF
V: TRBV9; J: TRBJ2-3; size: -; CDR3: ASSVSVRGGADTQY
V: TRBV28; J: TRBJ2-7; size: -; CDR3: ASSSPQPGKRREQY
V: TRBV5-6; J: TRBJ2-2; size: -; CDR3: ASSFGTGVTGELF
V: TRBV4-2; J: TRBJ2-1; size: -; CDR3: ASSQDLAGTPDNEQF
V: TRBV2; J: TRBJ2-7; size: -; CDR3: ASRGTVNYEQY
V: TRBV24-1; J: TRBJ1-2; size: -; CDR3: ATSDPGQGVYGYT
V: TRBV7-9; J: TRBJ1-2; size: -; CDR3: ASSRTGGGLYGYT
V: TRBV7-3; J: TRBJ2-1; size: -; CDR3: ASSSPGPGAAGGLNEQF
V: TRBV6-1; J: TRBJ2-5; size: -; CDR3: ASSEAPYSRGPETQY
V: TRBV21-1; J: TRBJ2-4; size: -; CDR3: ASSNSDRAPCQAKNIQY
V: TRBV19; J: TRBJ1-1; size: -; CDR3: ASSFFRGTEAF
V: TRBV6-2/TRBV6-3; J: TRBJ2-7; size: -; CDR3: ASSHAGIGGDYEQY
V: TRBV9; J: TRBJ1-1; size: -; CDR3: ASSPRGTSRAF
V: TRBV4-1; J: TRBJ2-2; size: -; CDR3: ASRSTTGELF
V: TRBV2; J: TRBJ2-1; size: -; CDR3: ASSGVPSGAIYNEQF
V: TRBV13; J: TRBJ2-5; size: few; CDR3: ASSLTSMQETQY
V: TRBV7-3; J: TRBJ1-1; size: -; CDR3: ASSSTGVTEAF
V: TRBV27; J: TRBJ2-3; size: -; CDR3: ASSPRRQAITDTQY
V: TRBV28; J: TRBJ2-7; size: -; CDR3: ASREAPAGEQY
V: TRBV29-1; J: TRBJ2-2; size: once; CDR3: SVEGQNTGELF
V: TRBV4-1; J: TRBJ1-5; size: -; CDR3: ASSAQGGANSNQPQH
V: TRBV3-1/TRBV3-2; J: TRBJ2-5; size: -; CDR3: ASSQSSGGGETQY
V: TRBV9; J: TRBJ2-5; size: -; CDR3: ASSGGGVQETQY
V: TRBV28; J: TRBJ1-6; size: -; CDR3: ASGRDRFNSPLH
V: TRBV11-2; J: TRBJ2-7; size: few; CDR3: ASSLDWGTSGTYEQY
V: TRBV6-5; J: TRBJ2-7; size: -; CDR3: ASGERTAVAYEQY
V: TRBV28; J: TRBJ2-1; size: -; CDR3: ASSLPSLNEQF
V: TRBV9; J: TRBJ2-2; size: -; CDR3: ASSVSGGLLLSTGELF
V: TRBV15; J: TRBJ2-7; size: -; CDR3: ATSRALGESYEQY
V: TRBV2; J: TRBJ2-1; size: -; CDR3: ASRPRPDEQF
V: TRBV7-2; J: TRBJ2-4; size: -; CDR3: ASSSGTSGGFRENIQY
V: TRBV20-1; J: TRBJ2-5; size: -; CDR3: SASTGGGGETQY
V: TRBV2; J: TRBJ2-3; size: few; CDR3: ASSEWGEADTQY
V: TRBV5-1; J: TRBJ1-6; size: -; CDR3: ASSLEGGTGFSYNSPLH
V: TRBV5-1; J: TRBJ2-3; size: -; CDR3: ASSPGQADTQY
V: TRBV18; J: TRBJ2-5; size: -; CDR3: ASSPARRQGNQETQY